The rows below give T cell receptor beta chains drawn from one sample of a study of blood T cell repertoires in COVID-19. Assay: immunoSEQ multiplex PCR; the TCRdb copy retains only in-frame clones and omits some. The sample shows under 150,000 clones, around 84% of them seen only once. Material: peripheral blood. These TCRs come from a woman between 40 and 55 years old with acute or convalescent COVID-19. The CDR3 runs from the conserved cysteine through the conserved F or W. The D gene is left open where the match is weak. Not every row has a clone size; where given, it reads once, few, many or a size class.

v_gene	d_gene	abundance	j_gene	CDR3nt	CDR3aa
TRBV30	.	.	TRBJ2-1	TGTGCCTGGAGTGGGGCTGGATACAATGAGCAGTTCTTC	CAWSGAGYNEQFF
TRBV30	.	.	TRBJ2-7	TGTGCCTGCCGGAGTAATGGTCAGCAGTACTTC	CACRSNGQQYF
TRBV5-6	.	.	TRBJ1-3	TGTGCCAGCAGCTTCGGAGGGCCGAGCTCTGGAAACACCATATATTTT	CASSFGGPSSGNTIYF
TRBV9	.	.	TRBJ1-5	TGTGCCAGCAGCGTAGGGGGGGTTGGTCAGCCCCAGCATTTT	CASSVGGVGQPQHF
TRBV4-3	TRBD2	.	TRBJ2-3	TGCGCCAGCAGGGGCAGCGGGGCTAGCACAGATACGCAGTATTTT	CASRGSGASTDTQYF
TRBV4-2	.	once	TRBJ2-1	TGTGCCAGCAGCCAAGATCAGGCCCCGCCCGCTGACCCCACCTACAATGAGCAGTTCTTC	CASSQDQAPPADPTYNEQFF
TRBV19	.	.	TRBJ2-2	TGTGCCAGTAGTATAGGAGGGCCCGGGGAGCTGTTTTTT	CASSIGGPGELFF
TRBV9	.	.	TRBJ2-1	TGTGCCAGCAGCACCCGCCCGGCGGGCGTTAGCTCCTACAATGAGCAGTTCTTC	CASSTRPAGVSSYNEQFF
TRBV29-1	.	.	TRBJ1-2	TGCAGCCTCGGGGGGAGCTATGGCTACACCTTC	CSLGGSYGYTF
TRBV15	TRBD1	few	TRBJ1-6	TGTGCCACGGGACAGCCAGATTCACCCCTCCACTTT	CATGQPDSPLHF
TRBV19	.	.	TRBJ2-5	TGTGCCAGTATGGACAGACAAGAGACCCAGTACTTC	CASMDRQETQYF
TRBV7-2	.	few	TRBJ1-2	TGTGCCAGCAGCATTAACCCAGGGTCTGGCTACACCTTC	CASSINPGSGYTF
TRBV11-2	.	.	TRBJ2-7	TGTGCCAGCAGCTTAGTTGGGGGAGGCGCCGAGCAGTACTTC	CASSLVGGGAEQYF
TRBV7-8	.	few	TRBJ1-1	TGTGCCAGCAGTACGACTAGGAACACTGAAGCTTTCTTT	CASSTTRNTEAFF
TRBV6-2/TRBV6-3	.	.	TRBJ1-5	TGTGCCAGCAGTTACCCCAGGGAGGCCCAGCCCCAGCATTTT	CASSYPREAQPQHF
TRBV6-5	.	.	TRBJ2-7	TGTGCCAGCAAAAGAGACAGAGGATTCAGCTACGAGCAGTACTTC	CASKRDRGFSYEQYF
TRBV11-3	TRBD1	.	TRBJ1-3	TGTGCCAGCAGCTCCCAGGACAGGGGAAACACCATATATTTT	CASSSQDRGNTIYF
TRBV30	.	.	TRBJ1-3	TGTGCCTGGAGTGTACCGTCTTCCCTAGGAAACACCATATATTTT	CAWSVPSSLGNTIYF
TRBV25-1	.	once	TRBJ2-1	TGTGCCAGCAGCGGGTACAATGAGCAGTTCTTC	CASSGYNEQFF
TRBV11-3	TRBD2	.	TRBJ2-2	TGTGCCAGCAGCTTACGTGGCGGGGGGGCATACACCGGGGAGCTGTTTTTT	CASSLRGGGAYTGELFF
TRBV2	TRBD1	.	TRBJ1-1	TGTGCCAGCAGCCAGAATAGGGACAGCCTTCGGAACACTGAAGCTTTCTTT	CASSQNRDSLRNTEAFF
TRBV4-1	TRBD1	.	TRBJ1-3	TGCGCCAGCAGCAAACAACAGGGGGAGTACTCTGGAAACACCATATATTTT	CASSKQQGEYSGNTIYF
TRBV5-7	.	once	TRBJ2-4	TGTGCCAGCAGCTTGGCAGGGGTTCTAGCCAAAAACATTCAGTACTTC	CASSLAGVLAKNIQYF
TRBV7-2	TRBD1	.	TRBJ1-4	TGTGCCAGCAGCAACGACAGGGCCAGCCTTAATGAAAAACTGTTTTTT	CASSNDRASLNEKLFF
TRBV5-1	.	.	TRBJ1-4	TGCGCCAGCAGCTCCTTCCCAACTAATGAAAAACTGTTTTTT	CASSSFPTNEKLFF
TRBV19	TRBD2	.	TRBJ2-3	TGTGCCAGTAGTATTAGCGGGCCGTCAGTAGATACGCAGTATTTT	CASSISGPSVDTQYF